Listed here are 6 T cell receptor beta chains from one sample, sequenced in a study of cytomegalovirus exposure and HLA in healthy donors. 13 Jbeta primers and 60 Vbeta primers were used for the PCR. Sequencing was performed with immunoSEQ multiplex PCR; in TCRdb, only in-frame clones are kept and a portion is missing. In total, the table holds roughly 51,000 clones. Source material: PBMCs. These receptor sequences come from a woman aged 45-65 years in good health and CMV-seropositive.

This sequence joins TRBV7-2 and TRBJ1-3; D might be TRBD1 (6 bases). V lost 5 bases and J lost 1, with 15 bases in between. The CDR3 is 16 amino acids. Germline V lookup: CDR1 SGHTA, CDR2 FQGNSA. In nucleotides, the CDR3 is TGTGCCAGCAGCCCCGGCAGGGGAAGATCTGGAAACACCATATATTTT. Residues: CASSPGRGRSGNTIYF. Combining the CDR3 with reference TRBV7-2 and TRBJ1-3 gives the whole variable domain GAGVSQSPSNKVTEKGKDVELRCDPISGHTALYWYRQSLGQGLEFLIYFQGNSAPDKSGLPSDRFSAERTGGSVSTLTIQRTQQEDSAVYLCASSPGRGRSGNTIYFGEGSWLTVV.

This chain joins TRBV4-3 and TRBJ1-5; D unclear. Germline loops: CDR1 LGHNA, CDR2 YSLEER. There are 13 residues in the CDR3. V was cut by 5 bases and J by 8 bases, with 13 bases left in between. CDR3 DNA sequence: TGCGCCAGCAGCTTCCGGGTCCTGGAGCCCCAGCATTTT. This sequence encodes CASSFRVLEPQHF.

The V call is TRBV30, the J call TRBJ1-2, with D tentatively TRBD1 (6 bases). The CDR3 is 14 amino acids. The V end was cut by 4 bases, the J end by 4 bases, with 16 bases between. The germline V gene encodes CDR1 GTSNPN and CDR2 SVGIG (reference sequence). CDR3 coding DNA: TGTGCCTGGAACCACGGACAGACTGGCTATGGCTACACCTTC. This translates into CAWNHGQTGYGYTF.

The rearrangement links TRBV11-3 to TRBJ1-5, with a possible D match to TRBD1 (5 bases). The V end was cut by 2 bases, the J end by 7 bases, with 18 bases between. Germline V gene lookup returns CDR1 SGHNT and CDR2 YENEEA. The CDR3 extends over 16 amino acids. CDR3 sequence (DNA): TGTGCCAGCAGCTTAAAGAGCCAGGGAAAGAGGCAGCCCCAGCATTTT. It yields the protein CASSLKSQGKRQPQHF.

The V and J genes are TRBV30 and TRBJ2-5; 7 nucleotides agree with TRBD1. CDR1 is GTSNPN, CDR2 SVGIG, per germline (reference sequence). This CDR3 has 13 residues. Trimming cost V 6 bases and J 5 bases; bases outside gene matches: 9. The DNA of the CDR3 is TGTGCCTGTAAAAGAGGGGGCCTTGAGACCCAGTACTTC. Its translation: CACKRGGLETQYF.

The chain couples TRBV5-5 to TRBJ2-1, with TRBD1 matching over 7 bases. The germline V gene encodes CDR1 SGHKS and CDR2 YYEKEE (reference sequence). The CDR3 totals 14 residues. The ends lost 4 bases at V and 5 bases at J; junction bases unmatched: 6. CDR3 sequence (DNA): TGTGCCAGCAGCCCACCGGGACAGCACAATGAGCAGTTCTTC. Protein product: CASSPPGQHNEQFF. Filled out from reference TRBV5-5 and TRBJ2-1, the complete variable domain reads DAGVTQSPTHLIKTRGQQVTLRCSPISGHKSVSWYQQVLGQGPQFIFQYYEKEERGRGNFPDRFSARQFPNYSSELNVNALLLGDSALYLCASSPPGQHNEQFFGPGTRLTVL.